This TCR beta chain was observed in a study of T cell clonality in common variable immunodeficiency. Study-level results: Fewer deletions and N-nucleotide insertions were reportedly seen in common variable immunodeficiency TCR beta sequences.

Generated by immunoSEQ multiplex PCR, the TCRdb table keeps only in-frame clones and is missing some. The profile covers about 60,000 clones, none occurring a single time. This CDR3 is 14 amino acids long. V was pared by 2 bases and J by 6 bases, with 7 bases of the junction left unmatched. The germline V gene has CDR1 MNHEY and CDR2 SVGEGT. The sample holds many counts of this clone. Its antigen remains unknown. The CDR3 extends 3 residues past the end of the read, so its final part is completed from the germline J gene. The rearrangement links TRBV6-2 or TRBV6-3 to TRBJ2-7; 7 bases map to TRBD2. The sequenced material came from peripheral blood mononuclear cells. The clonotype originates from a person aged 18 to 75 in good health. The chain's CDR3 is CASSYVAGDSEQYF. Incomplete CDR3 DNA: TGTGCCAGCAGTTACGTCGCGGGAGATTCCGAG.